What follows are 10 T cell receptor beta chains derived from one specimen sequenced in a study of T-cell reconstitution after alpha-beta-depleted transplantation in children. Unique molecular identifiers were incorporated during preparation of the TCRbeta library. TCRdb analysed the PCR reads with MiXCR anew, one entry per CDR3 protein. The profile shows about 900,000 distinct CDR3 sequences, about 29% of them singletons. Source: PBMCs, mostly from graft donor cells, taken 360 days after TCRalphabeta/CD19-depleted stem cell transplant. The receptors were gathered from a boy under two years old who had a stem cell transplant for SCID, so the T cells may come from the graft donor.

In its sample, this clonotype was seen a few times. This chain connects TRBV20-1 to TRBJ1-2; D is perhaps TRBD1 (5 bases). V was trimmed by 5 bases and J by 7 bases, leaving 23 bases between them. The V gene's germline CDR1 is DFQATT and CDR2 SNEGSKA (reference sequence). The CDR3 spans 15 residues. The CDR3 sequence: CSAPGGPTLVGGYTF. CDR3 nucleotide sequence: TGCAGTGCTCCCGGGGGTCCGACTCTGGTCGGTGGCTACACCTTC.

The genes are TRBV10-3 and TRBJ1-1; weak D call: TRBD1 (6 bases). V was pared by 4 bases and J by 0 bases, with 12 bases between. The CDR3 is 15 amino acids. Germline CDR1 ENHRY, CDR2 SYGVKD. This chain's CDR3 is CAISAFRQVNTEAFF. CDR3 coding DNA: TGTGCCATCAGTGCGTTCCGACAGGTGAACACTGAAGCTTTCTTT.

This clonotype was observed a few times. The J gene is TRBJ1-1, the V gene TRBV6-5; D is perhaps TRBD1 (6 bases). Germline V gives CDR1 MNHEY, CDR2 SVGAGI. This CDR3 region has 14 residues. Trimming cost V 0 bases and J 10 bases, with 15 bases left between them. CDR3 DNA: TGTGCCAGCAGTTACTCTTACAGGGTGGCGAGAGCTTTCTTT. It specifies CASSYSYRVARAFF.

The J gene is TRBJ2-7, the V gene TRBV12-3 or TRBV12-4, with D maybe TRBD1 (5 bases). This CDR3 region has 13 residues. Trimming removed 6 bases from V and 6 bases from J, with 15 bases in between. The CDR3 protein is CASRFGANGEQYF. As DNA, the CDR3 is TGTGCCAGCAGATTTGGGGCGAATGGCGAGCAGTACTTC.

This clonotype was found a few times. The V call is TRBV7-9, the J call TRBJ2-3; perhaps D is TRBD1 or TRBD2 (5 bases each). The CDR3 spans 16 residues. Germline values: CDR1 SEHNR, CDR2 FQNEAQ (reference sequence). The V end was cut by 5 bases, the J end by 1 base, with 16 bases between. CDR3 coding DNA: TGTGCCAGCAGCAACCGGGACCGAGAGGGCACAGATACGCAGTATTTT. This sequence encodes CASSNRDREGTDTQYF.

This clonotype was detected only a few times. This chain connects TRBV29-1 to TRBJ2-7; D is perhaps TRBD2 (7 bases). Germline V CDR1 and CDR2: SQVTM, ANQGSEA. CDR3 length equals 12 residues. Between the trimmed V and J ends, which lost 0 bases and 6 bases, there was a span of 9 bases. CDR3 in DNA: TGCAGCGTTGAAGAAGGGGGGGCCGAGCAGTACTTC. Translated, it gives CSVEEGGAEQYF.

The chain carries TRBV14 and TRBJ2-1; D is perhaps TRBD2 (5 bases). The length of the CDR3 is 14 residues. Trimming pared 4 bases from V and 7 bases from J, leaving 14 bases between. Germline CDR1 reads SGHDN; CDR2 reads FVKESK. CDR3 nucleotide sequence: TGTGCCAGCAGCCGCGGACTGAGAGAGAATGAGCAGTTCTTC. This gives the protein CASSRGLRENEQFF.

The chain joins TRBV2 to TRBJ2-1; 7 bases are a match to TRBD2. The J segment lost 8 bases and the V segment lost 6 bases, leaving 10 bases of the junction unmatched. Per germline, CDR1 SNHLY and CDR2 FYNNEI. The CDR3 totals 14 residues. In DNA form, the CDR3 reads TGTGCCAGCAGGACTGGACTAGTCGGCCATGAGCAGTTCTTC. It translates to CASRTGLVGHEQFF.

This clonotype came up a few times. The J gene is TRBJ2-5, the V gene TRBV6-5; D gene ambiguous. V gave up 5 bases and J gave up 10 bases, with 14 bases separating them. The CDR3 extends over 12 amino acids. Germline V gene sequence: CDR1 MNHEY, CDR2 SVGAGI. The CDR3 coding sequence is TGTGCCAGCAGTCGCGTGGCTGAACGCCAGTACTTC. Residues: CASSRVAERQYF.

This clonotype was seen a handful of times. The chain uses TRBV12-3 or TRBV12-4 and TRBJ2-7, with TRBD2 matching over 11 bases. J was trimmed by 5 bases and V by 5 bases; bases with no gene match: 11. The CDR3 covers 16 residues. CDR3 DNA sequence: TGTGCCAGCAGTCTCCCCCTAGCGGGGGGCCAGAACGAGCAGTACTTC. As protein: CASSLPLAGGQNEQYF.